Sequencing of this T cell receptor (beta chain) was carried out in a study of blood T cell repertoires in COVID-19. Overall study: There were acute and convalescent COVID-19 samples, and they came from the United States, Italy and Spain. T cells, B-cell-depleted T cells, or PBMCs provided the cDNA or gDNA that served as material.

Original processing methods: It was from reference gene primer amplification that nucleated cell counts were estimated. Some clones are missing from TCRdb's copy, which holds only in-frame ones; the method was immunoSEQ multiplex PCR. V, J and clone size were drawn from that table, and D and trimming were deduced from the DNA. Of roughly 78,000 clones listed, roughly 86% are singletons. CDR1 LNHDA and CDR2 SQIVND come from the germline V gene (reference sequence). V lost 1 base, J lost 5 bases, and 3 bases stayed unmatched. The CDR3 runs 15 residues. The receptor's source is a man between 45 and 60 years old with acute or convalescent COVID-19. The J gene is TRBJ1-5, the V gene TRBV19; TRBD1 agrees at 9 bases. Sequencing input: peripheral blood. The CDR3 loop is CASSIAGQGHQPQHF. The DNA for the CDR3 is TGTGCCAGTAGTATAGCGGGACAGGGCCATCAGCCCCAGCATTTT.